This T cell receptor beta chain stems from a study of regulatory T cells in long-lasting Graves disease. Noted time point: newly diagnosed GD, antithyroid drugs for less than 3 months. The TCR library was prepared using RNA isolated from PBMCs. Sequencing libraries for TCR beta were prepared with iRepertoire HTBI primers and Arm-PCR of CDR3 regions. TCRdb used MiXCR to reprocess the multiplex PCR reads, holding one entry per CDR3 protein. The table records fewer than 450,000 distinct CDR3 sequences, about 15% of them present only once. To note about this clonotype: A much more abundant neighbour one base away suggests this may be a read error. The conserved phenylalanine or tryptophan normally closing the CDR3 is absent here, so this likely arose from a read error.

Germline loops: CDR1 LGHDT, CDR2 YNNKEL (reference sequence). The CDR3 is made up of 19 amino acids. V lost 0 bases and J lost 7; bases outside the gene matches: 19. This same sample was also part of a study on T cells in Graves' hyperthyroidism and ophthalmopathy.

Sequencing was performed on peripheral blood mononuclear cells (PBMCs), taken at new diagnosis, from a patient treated with antithyroid drugs. The V and J genes are TRBV3-1 and TRBJ2-7; 9 positions agree with TRBD2. The receptor was isolated from a middle-aged woman with Graves disease. The CDR3 sequence is CASSQESSGMRTFVREQYS. The CDR3 bases are TGTGCCAGCAGCCAAGAGTCTAGCGGGATGCGAACCTTTGTAAGGGAGCAGTACTCC.